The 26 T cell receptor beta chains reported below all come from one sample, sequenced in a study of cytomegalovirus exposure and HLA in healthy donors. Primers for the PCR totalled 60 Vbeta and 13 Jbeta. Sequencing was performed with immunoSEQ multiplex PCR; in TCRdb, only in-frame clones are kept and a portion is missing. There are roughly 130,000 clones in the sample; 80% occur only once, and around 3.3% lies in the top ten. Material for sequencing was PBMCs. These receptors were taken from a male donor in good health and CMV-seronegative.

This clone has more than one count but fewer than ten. In nucleotides, the CDR3 is TGTGCCAGCAGCCCCCCCGGACAGGGGTCGAACACCGGGGAGCTGTTTTTT. Protein: CASSPPGQGSNTGELFF. V usage is TRBV7-3 and J usage is TRBJ2-2; TRBD1 matches 9 bases. The CDR3 spans 17 residues. In germline, CDR1 is SGHTA, CDR2 FQGTGA. J lost 0 bases, V lost 5 bases, and 7 bases had no gene match.

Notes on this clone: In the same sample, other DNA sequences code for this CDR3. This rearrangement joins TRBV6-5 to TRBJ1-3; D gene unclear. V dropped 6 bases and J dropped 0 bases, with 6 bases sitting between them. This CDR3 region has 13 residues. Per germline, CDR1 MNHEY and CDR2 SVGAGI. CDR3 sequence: CASSLISGNTIYF. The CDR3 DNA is TGTGCCAGCAGCCTTATCTCTGGAAACACCATATATTTT.

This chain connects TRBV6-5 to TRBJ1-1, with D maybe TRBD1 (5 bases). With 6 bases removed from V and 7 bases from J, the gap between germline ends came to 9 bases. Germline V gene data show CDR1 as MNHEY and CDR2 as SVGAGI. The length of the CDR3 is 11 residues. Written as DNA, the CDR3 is TGTGCCAGCAGGCAGGGCAATGAAGCTTTCTTT. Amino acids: CASRQGNEAFF.

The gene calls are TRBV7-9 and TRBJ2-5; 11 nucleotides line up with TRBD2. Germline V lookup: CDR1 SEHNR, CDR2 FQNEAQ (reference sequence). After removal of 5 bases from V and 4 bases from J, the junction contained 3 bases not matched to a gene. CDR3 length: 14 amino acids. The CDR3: CASSPGLAGETQYF. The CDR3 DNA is TGTGCCAGCAGCCCAGGACTAGCGGGAGAGACCCAGTACTTC.

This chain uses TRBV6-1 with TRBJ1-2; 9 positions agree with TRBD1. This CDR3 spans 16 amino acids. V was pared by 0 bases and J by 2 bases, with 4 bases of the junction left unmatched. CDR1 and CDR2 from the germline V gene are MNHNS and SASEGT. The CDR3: CASSEAYRGLNYGYTF. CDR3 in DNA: TGTGCCAGCAGTGAAGCCTACAGGGGGCTCAACTATGGCTACACCTTC.

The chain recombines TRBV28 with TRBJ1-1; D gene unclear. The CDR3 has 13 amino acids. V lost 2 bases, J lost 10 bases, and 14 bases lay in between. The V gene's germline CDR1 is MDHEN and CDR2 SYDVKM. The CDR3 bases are TGTGCCAGCAGTTTAAACGGGGTTCAAGGAGCTTTCTTT. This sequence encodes CASSLNGVQGAFF.

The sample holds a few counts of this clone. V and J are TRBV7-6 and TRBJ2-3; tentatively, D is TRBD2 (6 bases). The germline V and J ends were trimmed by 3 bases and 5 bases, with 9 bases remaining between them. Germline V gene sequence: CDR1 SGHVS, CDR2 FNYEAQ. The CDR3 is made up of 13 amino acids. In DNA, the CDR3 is TGTGCCAGCAGCTTTTTGGGGGGAGATACGCAGTATTTT. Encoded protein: CASSFLGGDTQYF.

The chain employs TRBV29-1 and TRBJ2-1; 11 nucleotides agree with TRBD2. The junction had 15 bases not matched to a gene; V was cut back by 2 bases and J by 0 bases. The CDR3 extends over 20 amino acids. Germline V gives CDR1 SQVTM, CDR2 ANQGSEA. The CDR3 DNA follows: TGCAGCGTTGAATTATGGTCTAGCGGGAGGCCCTTACGCTCCTACAATGAGCAGTTCTTC. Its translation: CSVELWSSGRPLRSYNEQFF.

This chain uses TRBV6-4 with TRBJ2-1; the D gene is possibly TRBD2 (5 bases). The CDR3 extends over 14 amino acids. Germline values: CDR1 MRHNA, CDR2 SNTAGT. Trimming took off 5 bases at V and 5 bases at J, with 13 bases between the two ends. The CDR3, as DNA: TGTGCCAGCAGTTTTGTTGCGGGCCACAATGAGCAGTTCTTC. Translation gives CASSFVAGHNEQFF.

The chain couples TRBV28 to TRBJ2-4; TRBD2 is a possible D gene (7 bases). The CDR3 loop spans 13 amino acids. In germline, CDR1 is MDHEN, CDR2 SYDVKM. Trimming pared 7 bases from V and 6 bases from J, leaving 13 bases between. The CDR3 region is CASTGGLPNIQYF. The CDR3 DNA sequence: TGTGCCAGCACCGGGGGGCTACCAAACATTCAGTACTTC.

CDR3 amino acids: CASNEGQYADTQYF. CDR3 sequence (DNA): TGTGCCAGCAACGAGGGACAGTATGCAGATACGCAGTATTTT. This chain connects TRBV14 to TRBJ2-3; 7 nucleotides match TRBD1. There are 14 residues in the CDR3. Per germline, CDR1 SGHDN and CDR2 FVKESK. The V segment lost 7 bases and the J segment 4 bases; nucleotides outside the gene matches: 8. The full variable domain, its missing parts supplied by reference TRBV14 and TRBJ2-3, is EAGVTQFPSHSVIEKGQTVTLRCDPISGHDNLYWYRRVMGKEIKFLLHFVKESKQDESGMPNNRFLAERTGGTYSTLKVQPAELEDSGVYFCASNEGQYADTQYFGPGTRLTVL.

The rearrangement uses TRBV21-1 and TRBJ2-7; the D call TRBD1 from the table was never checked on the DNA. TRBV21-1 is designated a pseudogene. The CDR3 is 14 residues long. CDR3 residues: CASSSDRAGDEQYF. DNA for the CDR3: TGTGCCAGCAGCTCCGACAGGGCCGGGGACGAGCAGTACTTC.

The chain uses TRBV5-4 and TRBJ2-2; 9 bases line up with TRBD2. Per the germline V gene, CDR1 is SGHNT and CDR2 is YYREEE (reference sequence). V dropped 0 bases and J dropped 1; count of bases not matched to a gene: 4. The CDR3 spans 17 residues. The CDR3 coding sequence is TGTGCCAGCAGCTTGGGGGGGACTAGCCAGAACACCGGGGAGCTGTTTTTT. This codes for CASSLGGTSQNTGELFF.

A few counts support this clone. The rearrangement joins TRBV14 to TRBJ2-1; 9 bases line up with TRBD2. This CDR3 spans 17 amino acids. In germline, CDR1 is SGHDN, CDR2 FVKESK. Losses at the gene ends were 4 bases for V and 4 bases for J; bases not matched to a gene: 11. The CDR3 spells CASSPVLAGDKYNEQFF. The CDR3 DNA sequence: TGTGCCAGCAGCCCCGTCTTAGCGGGAGATAAATACAATGAGCAGTTCTTC. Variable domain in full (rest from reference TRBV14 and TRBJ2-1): EAGVTQFPSHSVIEKGQTVTLRCDPISGHDNLYWYRRVMGKEIKFLLHFVKESKQDESGMPNNRFLAERTGGTYSTLKVQPAELEDSGVYFCASSPVLAGDKYNEQFFGPGTRLTVL.

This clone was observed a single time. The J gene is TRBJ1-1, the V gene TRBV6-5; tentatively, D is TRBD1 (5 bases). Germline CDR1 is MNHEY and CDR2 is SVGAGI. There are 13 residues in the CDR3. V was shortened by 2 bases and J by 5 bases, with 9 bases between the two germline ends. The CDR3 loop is CASSYRGRTEAFF. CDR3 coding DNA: TGTGCCAGCAGTTACAGGGGAAGGACTGAAGCTTTCTTT.

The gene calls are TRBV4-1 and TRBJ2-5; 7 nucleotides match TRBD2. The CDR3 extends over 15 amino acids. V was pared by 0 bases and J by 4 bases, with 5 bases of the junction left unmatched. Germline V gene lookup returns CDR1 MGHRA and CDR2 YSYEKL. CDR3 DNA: TGCGCCAGCAGCCAAGAGACTAGGGAGGGAGAGACCCAGTACTTC. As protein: CASSQETREGETQYF.

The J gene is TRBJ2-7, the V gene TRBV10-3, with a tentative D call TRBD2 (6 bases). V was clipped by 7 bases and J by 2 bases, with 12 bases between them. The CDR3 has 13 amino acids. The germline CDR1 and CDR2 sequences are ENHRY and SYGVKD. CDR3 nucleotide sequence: TGTGCCATCACCGCGGGGCCTACCTACGAGCAGTACTTC. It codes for CAITAGPTYEQYF.

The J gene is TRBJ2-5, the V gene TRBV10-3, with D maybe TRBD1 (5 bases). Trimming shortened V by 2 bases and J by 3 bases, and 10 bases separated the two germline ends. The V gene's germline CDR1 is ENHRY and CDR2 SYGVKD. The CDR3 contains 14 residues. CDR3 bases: TGTGCCATCAGTGAGAGGGGCAGGAAAGAGACCCAGTACTTC. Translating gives CAISERGRKETQYF.

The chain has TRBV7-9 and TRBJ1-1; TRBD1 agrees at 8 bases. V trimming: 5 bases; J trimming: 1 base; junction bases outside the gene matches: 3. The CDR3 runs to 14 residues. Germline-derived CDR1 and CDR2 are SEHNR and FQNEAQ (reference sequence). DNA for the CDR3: TGTGCCAGCAGCACCGGACAGGGGAACACTGAAGCTTTCTTT. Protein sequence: CASSTGQGNTEAFF. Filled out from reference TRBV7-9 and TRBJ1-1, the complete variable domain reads DTGVSQNPRHKITKRGQNVTFRCDPISEHNRLYWYRQTLGQGPEFLTYFQNEAQLEKSRLLSDRFSAERPKGSFSTLEIQRTEQGDSAMYLCASSTGQGNTEAFFGQGTRLTVV.

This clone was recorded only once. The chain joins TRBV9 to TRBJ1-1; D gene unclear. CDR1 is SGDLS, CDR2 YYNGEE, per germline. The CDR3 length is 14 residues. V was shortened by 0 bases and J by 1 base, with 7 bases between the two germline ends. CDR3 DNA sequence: TGTGCCAGCAGCGTAGTCCCAGGGAACACTGAAGCTTTCTTT. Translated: CASSVVPGNTEAFF.

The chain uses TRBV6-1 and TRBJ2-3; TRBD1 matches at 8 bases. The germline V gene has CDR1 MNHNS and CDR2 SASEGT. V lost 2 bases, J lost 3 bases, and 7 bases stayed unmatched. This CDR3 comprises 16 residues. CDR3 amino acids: CASSELQGAGTDTQYF. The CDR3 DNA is TGTGCCAGCAGTGAATTGCAGGGGGCTGGAACAGATACGCAGTATTTT.

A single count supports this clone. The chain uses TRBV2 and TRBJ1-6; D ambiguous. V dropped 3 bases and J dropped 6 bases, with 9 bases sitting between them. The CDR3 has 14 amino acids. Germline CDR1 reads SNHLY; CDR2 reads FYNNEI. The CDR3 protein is CASSDSGSNSPLHF. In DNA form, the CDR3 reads TGTGCCAGCAGTGACTCAGGAAGTAATTCACCCCTCCACTTT.

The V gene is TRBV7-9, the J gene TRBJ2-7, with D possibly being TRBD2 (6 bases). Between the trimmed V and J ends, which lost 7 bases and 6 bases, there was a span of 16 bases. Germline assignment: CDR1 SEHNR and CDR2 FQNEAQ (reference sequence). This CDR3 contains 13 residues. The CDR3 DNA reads TGTGCCAGCACTATCGGGGGATCGAGCGAGCAGTACTTC. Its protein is CASTIGGSSEQYF.

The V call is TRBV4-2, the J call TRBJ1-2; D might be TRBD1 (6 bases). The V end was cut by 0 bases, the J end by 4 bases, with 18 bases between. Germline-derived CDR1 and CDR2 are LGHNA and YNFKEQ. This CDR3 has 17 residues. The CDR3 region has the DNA TGTGCCAGCAGCCAAGATATAGGGGACAACAACATCTATGGCTACACCTTC. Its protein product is CASSQDIGDNNIYGYTF.

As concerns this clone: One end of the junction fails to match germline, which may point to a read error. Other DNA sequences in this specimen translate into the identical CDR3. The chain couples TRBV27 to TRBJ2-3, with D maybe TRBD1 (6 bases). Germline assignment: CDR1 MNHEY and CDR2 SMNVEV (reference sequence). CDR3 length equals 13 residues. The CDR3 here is CASNQGNTDTQYF. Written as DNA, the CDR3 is TGCGCCAGCAATCAGGGGAACACAGATACGCAGTATTTT.

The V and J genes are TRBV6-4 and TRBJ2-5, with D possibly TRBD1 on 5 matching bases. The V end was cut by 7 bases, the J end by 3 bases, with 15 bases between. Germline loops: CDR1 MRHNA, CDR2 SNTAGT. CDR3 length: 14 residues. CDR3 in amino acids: CASNVGGQKETQYF. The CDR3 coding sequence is TGTGCCAGCAATGTTGGTGGACAAAAAGAGACCCAGTACTTC.